These 22 T cell receptor beta chains originate from one sample sequenced in a study of OX40 agonist ivuxolimab in advanced cancers. The library relied on the immunoSEQ multiplex PCR assay. TCRdb carries this immuneACCESS record with in-frame sequences only. Its versions omit some clonotypes, under half of them owing to an unresolved V gene in the studies checked, with the rest unexplained. Across this sample there are 71,000 or so clones, with about 88% seen only once. Of the sample, around 0.99% is held by the ten largest clones. Specimen: CD4+ or CD8+ T cells sorted from blood, collected in a trial of the OX40 agonist ivuxolimab. All receptors come from an adult with an advanced solid tumor such as melanoma, head and neck, liver or kidney cancer.

This clone was observed once. Here the CDR3 reads CASSEYTGAKNIQYF. CDR3 nucleotide sequence: TGTGCCAGCAGTGAATATACAGGGGCCAAAAACATTCAGTACTTC. The chain links TRBV25-1 to TRBJ2-4; D is perhaps TRBD1 (6 bases). The CDR3 is 15 amino acids. V was trimmed by 0 bases and J by 1 base, leaving 7 bases between them. Germline CDR1 is MGHDK and CDR2 is SYGVNS.

The V call is TRBV18, the J call TRBJ1-2; D is uncertain. This CDR3 contains 14 residues. V was clipped by 5 bases and J by 4 bases, with 14 bases between them. Germline V gene lookup returns CDR1 KGHSH and CDR2 LQKENI. In DNA form, the CDR3 reads TGTGCCAGCTCATCCCCTGACAAGCGCTATGGCTACACCTTC. Translated: CASSSPDKRYGYTF.

CDR3 DNA: TGTGCCAGCACTCCTTATTACACCGGGGAGCTGTTTTTT. Its translation is CASTPYYTGELFF. The gene calls are TRBV5-4 and TRBJ2-2; D unclear. Trimming removed 6 bases from V and 3 bases from J, with 9 bases in between. In germline, CDR1 is SGHNT, CDR2 YYREEE (reference sequence). This CDR3 has 13 amino acids.

The rearrangement joins TRBV6-1 to TRBJ2-5; 8 bases line up with TRBD1. CDR1 is MNHNS and CDR2 is SASEGT in the germline V gene. With V trimmed by 4 bases and J by 3 bases, 4 bases remained unmatched. The CDR3 length is 14 residues. CDR3: CASSGTGGKETQYF. In DNA, the CDR3 is TGTGCCAGCAGTGGAACAGGGGGAAAAGAGACCCAGTACTTC.

Only a few counts were recorded for this clone. This chain connects TRBV6-5 to TRBJ2-3, with a weak D call TRBD2 (6 bases). This CDR3 contains 14 residues. From germline, CDR1 is MNHEY and CDR2 SVGAGI. Trimming stripped 6 bases from V and 0 bases from J, with 10 bases between. In nucleotides, the CDR3 is TGTGCCAGCAGAGATAGCGGTAGCACAGATACGCAGTATTTT. It codes for CASRDSGSTDTQYF.

For the CDR3, the DNA is TGTGCCTGGTTAGGGGCAGGGGGTTATGGCTACACCTTC. Protein: CAWLGAGGYGYTF. The J gene is TRBJ1-2, the V gene TRBV30; the match to TRBD1 covers 7 bases. The CDR3 has 13 residues. The trim removed 5 bases at V and 5 bases at J, leaving 8 bases unmatched. CDR1 and CDR2 (germline): GTSNPN, SVGIG (reference sequence).

The CDR3 DNA reads TGTGCCAGCAGTTATCGCTACGAGCAGTACTTC. Translating it yields CASSYRYEQYF. The genes are TRBV6-1 and TRBJ2-7; no firm D call. V was clipped by 5 bases and J by 3 bases, with 5 bases between them. The CDR3 sequence is 11 residues long. Germline V gene data show CDR1 as MNHNS and CDR2 as SASEGT.

The chain links TRBV7-3 to TRBJ2-2, with D perhaps matching TRBD1 (6 bases). The CDR3 totals 15 residues. The germline V and J ends were trimmed by 1 base and 4 bases, with 10 bases remaining between them. Germline V gene lookup returns CDR1 SGHTA and CDR2 FQGTGA. The CDR3 nucleotides read TGTGCCAGCAGCTTAAACAGGGAAGGCACCGGGGAGCTGTTTTTT. It yields the protein CASSLNREGTGELFF. Variable domain in full (rest from reference TRBV7-3 and TRBJ2-2): GAGVSQTPSNKVTEKGKYVELRCDPISGHTALYWYRQSLGQGPEFLIYFQGTGAADDSGLPNDRFFAVRPEGSVSTLKIQRTERGDSAVYLCASSLNREGTGELFFGEGSRLTVL.

V usage is TRBV4-1 and J usage is TRBJ2-5; D might be TRBD2 (6 bases). The DNA end is more similar to TRBJ2-7, so the J call may be wrong. Germline loops: CDR1 MGHRA, CDR2 YSYEKL. CDR3 size: 14 residues. The CDR3 loop is CASSQGPSSDEQYF. CDR3 DNA: TGCGCCAGCAGCCAAGGCCCATCTAGCGACGAGCAGTACTTC.

The CDR3 loop reads CASSLNQLFANTGELFF. DNA for the CDR3: TGTGCCAGCAGCTTAAACCAACTGTTCGCGAACACCGGGGAGCTGTTTTTT. This rearrangement joins TRBV13 to TRBJ2-2; D ambiguous. Trimming removed 2 bases from V and 0 bases from J, with 13 bases in between. The CDR3 has 17 residues. Germline CDR1 is PRHDT and CDR2 is FYEKMQ (reference sequence).

J is TRBJ2-1 and V is TRBV18; D is uncertain. CDR1 and CDR2 (germline): KGHSH, LQKENI. This CDR3 comprises 13 residues. V dropped 4 bases and J dropped 4 bases, with 8 bases sitting between them. The CDR3 loop reads CASSRATYNEQFF. Written as DNA, the CDR3 is TGTGCCAGCTCACGGGCCACGTACAATGAGCAGTTCTTC. The entire variable domain, with the rest obtained from reference TRBV18 and TRBJ2-1, is as follows: NAGVMQNPRHLVRRRGQEARLRCSPMKGHSHVYWYRQLPEEGLKFMVYLQKENIIDESGMPKERFSAEFPKEGPSILRIQQVVRGDSAAYFCASSRATYNEQFFGPGTRLTVL.

The chain is built from TRBV11-2 and TRBJ1-2; 7 nucleotides align to TRBD1. Trimming at V came to 3 bases and at J to 2 bases, leaving 6 bases not matched to a gene. Germline V gene data show CDR1 as SGHAT and CDR2 as FQNNGV. This CDR3 has 15 residues. CDR3 sequence (DNA): TGTGCCAGCAGCTTCTCCGGGACAGTGAACTATGGCTACACCTTC. Translating it yields CASSFSGTVNYGYTF.

The rearrangement links TRBV5-8 to TRBJ2-7; D call uncertain. This CDR3 spans 13 amino acids. V lost 5 bases to trimming and J lost 9 bases, with 18 bases between them. Germline CDR1 and CDR2: SGHTS and YDEGEE. The DNA of the CDR3 is TGTGCCAGCAGTCGAGAGGATACTTTCGGGCAGTACTTC. Residues: CASSREDTFGQYF.

This clone is a singleton in its sample. This chain joins TRBV7-2 and TRBJ1-5; a weak D match, TRBD1 (5 bases). V lost 0 bases and J lost 7, with 13 bases in between. Germline lookup yields CDR1 SGHTA and CDR2 FQGNSA. The length of the CDR3 is 15 residues. Written as DNA, the CDR3 is TGTGCCAGCAGCTTAGCGTGGGGGTTAAGCCAGCCCCAGCATTTT. It translates to CASSLAWGLSQPQHF.

The genes are TRBV19 and TRBJ2-1; no clear D gene. V shed 4 bases and J shed 12 bases, with 13 bases lying between them. The germline CDR1 and CDR2 sequences are LNHDA and SQIVND (reference sequence). The CDR3 has 12 amino acids. As DNA, the CDR3 is TGTGCCAGTAGTACGTCGACTTACACGCAGTTCTTC. It is translated as CASSTSTYTQFF.

This chain uses TRBV18 with TRBJ2-2, with 10 positions matching TRBD2. The CDR3 covers 15 residues. Per the germline V gene, CDR1 is KGHSH and CDR2 is LQKENI. Unmatched junction bases numbered 5, after V lost 3 bases and J lost 7 bases. DNA of the CDR3: TGTGCCAGCTCACCTTCTAGCGGGAGTGGCGGGGAGCTGTTTTTT. Translating gives CASSPSSGSGGELFF.

The rearrangement uses TRBV12-5 and TRBJ2-1; D may be TRBD2 (5 bases). CDR3 length: 13 residues. CDR1 and CDR2 (germline): LGHNT, FRNRAP. Deletions cut 0 bases from V and 9 bases from J, with 9 bases between. The CDR3 loop is CASGLVTAGEQFF. The CDR3 bases are TGTGCTAGTGGTTTGGTAACGGCGGGTGAGCAGTTCTTC.

This clone occurred a few times. The genes are TRBV19 and TRBJ2-2; no firm D call. Germline loops: CDR1 LNHDA, CDR2 SQIVND (reference sequence). This CDR3 spans 14 amino acids. V dropped 7 bases and J dropped 0 bases, with 9 bases sitting between them. CDR3 in amino acids: CASNGPPNTGELFF. The CDR3 DNA reads as TGTGCCAGTAACGGACCACCGAACACCGGGGAGCTGTTTTTT. The complete variable domain, with remaining parts taken from reference TRBV19 and TRBJ2-2, reads DGGITQSPKYLFRKEGQNVTLSCEQNLNHDAMYWYRQDPGQGLRLIYYSQIVNDFQKGDIAEGYSVSREKKESFPLTVTSAQKNPTAFYLCASNGPPNTGELFFGEGSRLTVL.

V gene TRBV5-6 combines with J gene TRBJ2-2; D is unresolved. Germline values: CDR1 SGHDT, CDR2 YYEEEE. V gave up 5 bases and J gave up 8 bases, with 10 bases separating them. This CDR3 has 12 residues. Here the CDR3 reads CASSYYAGELFF. The CDR3, as DNA: TGTGCCAGCAGTTACTATGCGGGGGAGCTGTTTTTT.

The rearrangement links TRBV19 to TRBJ2-7; 11 positions agree with TRBD2. After removal of 1 base from V and 4 bases from J, the junction contained 3 bases not matched to a gene. Per the germline V gene, CDR1 is LNHDA and CDR2 is SQIVND (reference sequence). This CDR3 spans 15 amino acids. This CDR3 reads CASSIGGTSGYEQYF. In DNA form, the CDR3 reads TGTGCCAGTAGTATAGGCGGGACTAGCGGTTACGAGCAGTACTTC.

This chain connects TRBV19 to TRBJ1-5, with unresolved D. The V gene lost 5 bases and the J gene lost 0 bases, with 5 bases spanning the gap. The CDR3 is made up of 13 amino acids. Germline assignment: CDR1 LNHDA and CDR2 SQIVND (reference sequence). DNA for the CDR3: TGTGCCAGTAGTGTTTTTAGCAATCAGCCCCAGCATTTT. The encoded protein is CASSVFSNQPQHF.

The gene calls are TRBV6-6 and TRBJ1-3; D might be TRBD1 (5 bases). Deletions cut 3 bases from V and 0 bases from J, with 12 bases between. CDR1 MNHNY and CDR2 SVGAGI come from the germline V gene (reference sequence). This CDR3 contains 16 residues. CDR3 DNA sequence: TGTGCCAGCAGTTATCTCACAGGATACTCTGGAAACACCATATATTTT. This codes for CASSYLTGYSGNTIYF.